This T cell receptor beta chain was profiled in a study of cytomegalovirus exposure and HLA in healthy donors. Overall study findings and caveats: Owing to their indistinguishability, certain V segments, notably TRBV6-2 and TRBV6-3, were excluded.

As regards this clone: Its specificity is not known.

The V segment lost 5 bases and the J segment 8 bases; nucleotides outside the gene matches: 9. The CDR3 runs 15 residues. Germline V gene lookup returns CDR1 SGHTA and CDR2 FQGNSA. The study ran its PCR with 60 Vbeta and 13 Jbeta primers. Libraries were prepared by immunoSEQ multiplex PCR; TCRdb keeps only in-frame clonotypes and omits some of them. The sample consists of 100,000 to 150,000 clones, approximately 85% of them appearing once. The source material was PBMCs. This receptor was identified in a boy aged 10-17 years in good health and CMV-seronegative. The chain uses TRBV7-2 and TRBJ1-5; TRBD1 aligns across 10 bases. The CDR3: CASSPQTGGFEPQHF. In DNA form, the CDR3 reads TGTGCCAGCAGCCCCCAGACAGGGGGCTTTGAGCCCCAGCATTTT. The full variable domain, with the rest looked up from reference TRBV7-2 and TRBJ1-5, is GAGVSQSPSNKVTEKGKDVELRCDPISGHTALYWYRQSLGQGLEFLIYFQGNSAPDKSGLPSDRFSAERTGGSVSTLTIQRTQQEDSAVYLCASSPQTGGFEPQHFGDGTRLSIL.